These T cell receptor beta chains were read from a single sample in a study of T cells in Graves' hyperthyroidism and ophthalmopathy. TCRdb analysed the multiplex PCR reads with MiXCR anew, one entry per CDR3 protein. Among some 500,000 distinct CDR3 sequences, approximately 15% were seen once, and the ten largest hold around 17%. The specimen was blood. Receptors were obtained from a young woman with Graves' hyperthyroidism. CDR3s include the opening cysteine and the closing phenylalanine or tryptophan. D genes are given only for firm matches. Expanded clones are given a class, and other clones once, few, many or no size at all.

J gene,clone size,D gene,V gene,CDR3 DNA,CDR3 protein
TRBJ2-1,many,TRBD2,TRBV28,TGTGCCAGCAGTTCCTCACGGGGACTAGAGGGCTACAATGAGCAGTTCTTC,CASSSSRGLEGYNEQFF
TRBJ2-3,many,TRBD2,TRBV5-1,TGCGCCAGCAGCTCGTTTGGGACTAGCGGGAGTGAAACAGATACGCAGTATTTT,CASSSFGTSGSETDTQYF
TRBJ1-1,few,-,TRBV9,TGTGCCAGCAGCGTAGGGGGGAGGCAGGAAGCTTTCTTT,CASSVGGRQEAFF
TRBJ1-2,many,-,TRBV5-1,TGCGCCAGCAGCGAGGACGGGGTCTATGGCTACACCTTC,CASSEDGVYGYTF
TRBJ2-1,many,TRBD2,TRBV10-3,TGTGCCATCAGTGGATCTTCCGCGGGAGGGTCGCTCAATGAGCAGTTCTTC,CAISGSSAGGSLNEQFF
TRBJ1-5,many,-,TRBV30,TGTGCCTGGAGTCAAAGTGGCAATCAGCCCCAGCATTTT,CAWSQSGNQPQHF
TRBJ2-3,-,-,TRBV19,TGTGCCAGTGGCCTTATAGGGAGGAGGAAGAGGACAGATACGCAGTATTTT,CASGLIGRRKRTDTQYF
TRBJ1-1,few,TRBD1,TRBV19,TGTGCCAGTAGCCGCCGGGACAGCAACACTGAAGCTTTCTTT,CASSRRDSNTEAFF
TRBJ2-5,many,-,TRBV9,TGTGCCAGCAGCGTAGAATACCAAGAGACCCAGTACTTC,CASSVEYQETQYF
TRBJ1-1,many,-,TRBV12-3/TRBV12-4,TGTGCCAGCAACATAGGGGGAACTCACACTGAAGCTTTCTTT,CASNIGGTHTEAFF
TRBJ2-5,many,TRBD1,TRBV12-3/TRBV12-4,TGTGCCAGCAGTGGGGACAGGGCTGAGACCCAGTACTTC,CASSGDRAETQYF
TRBJ2-1,-,TRBD2,TRBV7-9,TGTGCCAGCAGCCCCCTTGGCGGGAGTTCTAATGAGCAGTTCTTC,CASSPLGGSSNEQFF
TRBJ2-1,-,TRBD2,TRBV2,TGTGCCAGCAATGCACTCGGACTAGCGGGGGGTGATATTACTGAGCAGTTCTTC,CASNALGLAGGDITEQFF
TRBJ1-2,many,-,TRBV27,TGTGCCAGCAGTTCAGGCTCGGGGAGCGGTGGCTACACCTTC,CASSSGSGSGGYTF
TRBJ1-1,many,-,TRBV7-9,TGTGCCAGCAGCCCCTCGTGGAACACTGAAGCTTTCTTT,CASSPSWNTEAFF
TRBJ2-3,many,-,TRBV29-1,TGCAGCGTTGAACGTAGTCGTAGTAGAGATACGCAGTATTTT,CSVERSRSRDTQYF
TRBJ2-5,few,TRBD2,TRBV2,TGTGCCAGCGTCGCAGGGAGGGCCCAGTACTTC,CASVAGRAQYF
TRBJ1-4,few,-,TRBV3-1,TGTGCCAGCAGCCCCAAACCGGTGCCTAATGAAAAACTGTTTTTT,CASSPKPVPNEKLFF
TRBJ2-2,-,TRBD1,TRBV19,TGTGCCATTAAAACTGGGGACAGGGTAACCGGGGAGCTGTTTTTT,CAIKTGDRVTGELFF
TRBJ2-5,few,-,TRBV5-1,TGCGCCAGCAGCTGGGAGCGGGACAGACAAGAGACCCAGTACTTC,CASSWERDRQETQYF
TRBJ2-7,many,-,TRBV12-3/TRBV12-4,TGTGCCAGCAGGCCCGCTAGCGCGATCCCCGGGGTCGAGCAGTACTTC,CASRPASAIPGVEQYF
TRBJ2-1,many,-,TRBV10-1,TGCGCCAGCAGCCATACAGGGTTCGATGAGCAGTTCTTC,CASSHTGFDEQFF
TRBJ2-1,-,-,TRBV12-3/TRBV12-4,TGTGCCAGCAAGGAACAGGAAGGGAATGAGCAGTTCTTC,CASKEQEGNEQFF
TRBJ2-3,many,-,TRBV7-2,TGTGCCAGCAGCTCCGAGGGAGGTCGGGATACGCAGTATTTT,CASSSEGGRDTQYF
TRBJ2-3,many,TRBD2,TRBV11-3,TGTGCCAGCAGCTTCAGAAGGAGCGGGAGGGCCGATACGCAGTATTTT,CASSFRRSGRADTQYF
TRBJ2-3,-,TRBD2,TRBV14,TGTGCCAGCAGCCAACATAGCGGGAGGGCCGATACGCAGTATTTT,CASSQHSGRADTQYF
TRBJ1-1,-,-,TRBV19,TGTGCCAGTAGTATTGACAAGCGGAACACTGAAGCTTTCTTT,CASSIDKRNTEAFF
TRBJ2-1,-,TRBD1,TRBV30,TGTGCCTGGAGTGCCAGGGGGCCCCCGCCCAATGAGCAGTTCTTC,CAWSARGPPPNEQFF
TRBJ2-1,many,TRBD2,TRBV20-1,TGCAGCCTAGCGGGAGGTTACAATGAGCAGTTCTTC,CSLAGGYNEQFF
TRBJ2-2,many,-,TRBV10-2,TGCGCCAGCAGTGGATCGGGGGTCGGGGAGCTGTTTTTT,CASSGSGVGELFF
TRBJ2-5,many,TRBD1,TRBV7-7,TGTGCCAGCAATACCGGGACAGGGGGCTGGGAGACCCAGTACTTC,CASNTGTGGWETQYF
TRBJ1-4,many,-,TRBV12-3/TRBV12-4,TGTGCCAGCAGTTGGGATACTCCTAATGAAAAACTGTTTTTT,CASSWDTPNEKLFF
TRBJ2-6,-,-,TRBV6-1,TGTGCCAGCGGACGACCCATTCTATCTGGGGCCAACGTCCTGACTTTC,CASGRPILSGANVLTF
TRBJ2-1,many,-,TRBV7-2,TGTGCCAGCAGCGCGGGACGGGGAAACTCCTACAATGAGCAGTTCTTC,CASSAGRGNSYNEQFF
TRBJ2-7,few,-,TRBV30,TGTGCCTGGAGTGTACGGACACTGGACGAGCAGTACTTC,CAWSVRTLDEQYF
TRBJ2-2,few,-,TRBV20-1,TGCAGTGCTAGTTCGCCCCGGGGCACCGGGGAGCTGTTTTTT,CSASSPRGTGELFF
TRBJ1-1,-,-,TRBV30,TGTGCCTGGAGTCCACAGGGGAACACTGAAGCTTTCTTT,CAWSPQGNTEAFF
TRBJ2-1,many,-,TRBV5-1,TGCGCCAGCAGCCCCGGGACTGGCTCCTACAATGAGCAGTTCTTC,CASSPGTGSYNEQFF
TRBJ1-1,-,-,TRBV5-1,TGCGCCAGCAGTTCCGGGGGGGCCGCACCGATGAACACTGAAGCTTTCTTT,CASSSGGAAPMNTEAFF
TRBJ1-1,many,TRBD1,TRBV30,TGTGCCTCGAGGGGGCAGGACACTGAAGCTTTCTTT,CASRGQDTEAFF
TRBJ2-2,many,TRBD2,TRBV20-1,TGCAGTGCTAGAGGACCGGGAGGGCCTGGAACCGGGGAGCTGTTTTTT,CSARGPGGPGTGELFF
TRBJ1-1,few,-,TRBV19,TGTGCCAGTAGTCCAGGGGTAGTGTTCGGCACTGAAGCTTTCTTT,CASSPGVVFGTEAFF
TRBJ1-4,few,-,TRBV19,TGTGCCAGTAGTATTCAAGTTAATGAAAAACTGTTTTTT,CASSIQVNEKLFF
TRBJ1-1,many,TRBD1,TRBV2,TGTGCCAGCAGGGAGACAGGGGCGGATCTAAACACTGAAGCTTTCTTT,CASRETGADLNTEAFF